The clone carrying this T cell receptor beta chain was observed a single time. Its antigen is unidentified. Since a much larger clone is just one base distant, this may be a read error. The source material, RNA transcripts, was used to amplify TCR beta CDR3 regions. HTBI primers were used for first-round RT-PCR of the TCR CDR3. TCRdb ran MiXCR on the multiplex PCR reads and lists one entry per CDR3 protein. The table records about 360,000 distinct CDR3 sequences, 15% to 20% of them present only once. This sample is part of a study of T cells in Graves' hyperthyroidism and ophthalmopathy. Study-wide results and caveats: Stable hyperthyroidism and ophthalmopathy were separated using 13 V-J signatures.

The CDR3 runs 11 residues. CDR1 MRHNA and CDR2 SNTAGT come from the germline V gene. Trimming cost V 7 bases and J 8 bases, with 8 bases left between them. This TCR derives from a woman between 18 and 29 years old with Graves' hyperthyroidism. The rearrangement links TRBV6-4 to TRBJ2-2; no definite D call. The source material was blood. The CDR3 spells CASTGSGELFF. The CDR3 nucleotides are TGTGCCAGCACCGGGTCAGGGGAGCTGTTTTTT.